Following are 19 T cell receptor beta chains from one sample sequenced in a study of OX40 agonist ivuxolimab in advanced cancers. The protocol was immunoSEQ multiplex PCR, while the TCRdb copy is restricted to in-frame clones and leaves out a portion. Here the sample spans roughly 100,000 clones, about 92% being singletons. The input for sequencing was CD4+ or CD8+ T cells sorted from blood, taken in a trial of the OX40 agonist ivuxolimab. The receptor set was obtained from an adult with an advanced solid tumor such as melanoma, head and neck, liver or kidney cancer.

The chain is built from TRBV11-2 and TRBJ2-7, with TRBD2 matching over 8 bases. The CDR3 runs to 14 residues. J gave up 3 bases and V 5 bases, and 6 bases lay outside the gene matches. Germline loops: CDR1 SGHAT, CDR2 FQNNGV. Here the CDR3 reads CASSLGAGGYEQYF. CDR3 coding DNA: TGTGCCAGCAGCCTTGGGGCGGGGGGCTACGAGCAGTACTTC.

The gene calls are TRBV6-6 and TRBJ1-2, with D possibly TRBD1 on 5 matching bases. This CDR3 spans 12 amino acids. Germline CDR1 MNHNY, CDR2 SVGAGI (reference sequence). The germline V and J ends were trimmed by 2 bases and 8 bases, with 9 bases remaining between them. The DNA for the CDR3 is TGTGCCAGCAGTTACGGGGGGGGAGGCTACACCTTC. Translated: CASSYGGGGYTF.

This chain connects TRBV7-6 to TRBJ1-5; possible D gene TRBD1, 5 bases. V was pared by 4 bases and J by 3 bases, with 13 bases between. Germline lookup yields CDR1 SGHVS and CDR2 FNYEAQ. The CDR3 length is 15 residues. CDR3 amino acids: CASSSEEGPNQPQHF. In nucleotides, the CDR3 is TGTGCCAGCAGCTCCGAGGAGGGGCCCAATCAGCCCCAGCATTTT. Looking up the rest from reference TRBV7-6 and TRBJ1-5 gives the full variable domain: GAGVSQSPRYKVTKRGQDVALRCDPISGHVSLYWYRQALGQGPEFLTYFNYEAQQDKSGLPNDRFSAERPEGSISTLTIQRTEQRDSAMYRCASSSEEGPNQPQHFGDGTRLSIL.

CDR3 residues: CASSYRGLNTEAFF. The CDR3 DNA is TGTGCCAGCAGCTACAGGGGGTTGAACACTGAAGCTTTCTTT. The V and J genes are TRBV7-8 and TRBJ1-1; TRBD1 agrees at 8 bases. The CDR3 spans 14 residues. In germline, CDR1 is SGHVS, CDR2 FQNEAQ. V dropped 4 bases and J dropped 0; count of bases not matched to a gene: 1. Variable domain in full (rest from reference TRBV7-8 and TRBJ1-1): GAGVSQSPRYKVAKRGQDVALRCDPISGHVSLFWYQQALGQGPEFLTYFQNEAQLDKSGLPSDRFFAERPEGSVSTLKIQRTQQEDSAVYLCASSYRGLNTEAFFGQGTRLTVV.

This clone was seen once. The chain carries TRBV27 and TRBJ2-1; tentative D call: TRBD1 (6 bases). CDR3 length equals 12 residues. Germline values: CDR1 MNHEY, CDR2 SMNVEV (reference sequence). Trimming shortened V by 6 bases and J by 15 bases, and 18 bases separated the two germline ends. Written as DNA, the CDR3 is TGTGCCAGCAGCGCTACCGGGACACTGGGGTTCTTC. Amino acid sequence: CASSATGTLGFF.

The chain links TRBV27 to TRBJ1-2, with D maybe TRBD1 (5 bases). Germline CDR1 is MNHEY and CDR2 is SMNVEV (reference sequence). Deletions cut 3 bases from V and 0 bases from J, with 14 bases between. The CDR3 has 16 amino acids. CDR3 bases: TGTGCCAGCAGTTTCGCCGAAGACAGTTCTAACTATGGCTACACCTTC. Translated: CASSFAEDSSNYGYTF.

The chain is built from TRBV13 and TRBJ2-2, with TRBD2 identical over 8 bases. This CDR3 contains 16 residues. Germline CDR1 reads PRHDT; CDR2 reads FYEKMQ (reference sequence). After removal of 0 bases from V and 3 bases from J, the junction contained 3 bases not matched to a gene. The CDR3 loop reads CASSLGPSGYTGELFF. The CDR3 region has the DNA TGTGCCAGCAGCTTAGGCCCTAGCGGGTACACCGGGGAGCTGTTTTTT.

This chain links TRBV15 with TRBJ2-5, with 9 bases lining up with TRBD2. The V and J ends lost 1 base and 1 base, in that order; junction bases with no gene match: 4. CDR1 is LNHNV and CDR2 is YYDKDF in the germline V gene (reference sequence). The CDR3 is made up of 16 amino acids. The CDR3, as DNA: TGTGCCACCAGCAGAGTTCTAGCGGGGAGCCAAGAGACCCAGTACTTC. Its protein product is CATSRVLAGSQETQYF.

The J gene is TRBJ2-7, the V gene TRBV7-8; no definite D call. V was cut by 0 bases and J by 3 bases, with 9 bases left in between. The CDR3 contains 14 residues. CDR1 SGHVS and CDR2 FQNEAQ come from the germline V gene. CDR3 nucleotide sequence: TGTGCCAGCAGCTTAGCCCAGGCCAACTACGAGCAGTACTTC. It yields the protein CASSLAQANYEQYF.

CDR3 loop: CASTLTRGAVETQYF. The CDR3 DNA sequence: TGTGCCAGCACCCTCACCCGAGGAGCTGTAGAGACCCAGTACTTC. The chain has TRBV6-5 and TRBJ2-5; no definite D call. This CDR3 region has 15 residues. The V and J ends lost 7 bases and 4 bases respectively, with 19 bases between them. CDR1 is MNHEY and CDR2 is SVGAGI in the germline V gene.

V and J are TRBV29-1 and TRBJ2-1; TRBD2 is a possible D gene (7 bases). Trimming took 5 bases from V and 3 from J, leaving 20 bases between them. There are 16 residues in the CDR3. Germline V CDR1 and CDR2: SQVTM, ANQGSEA. The CDR3 region is CSVLGFAGALYNEQFF. CDR3 in DNA: TGCAGCGTTCTAGGATTCGCGGGGGCCCTCTACAATGAGCAGTTCTTC.

This chain links TRBV5-8 with TRBJ1-5; TRBD1 aligns across 7 bases. V was clipped by 2 bases and J by 4 bases; unmatched bases: 6. Germline loops: CDR1 SGHTS, CDR2 YDEGEE. This CDR3 has 15 residues. The CDR3 bases are TGTGCCAGCAGCTTTAGGACAGGCAGTAATCAGCCCCAGCATTTT. Its translation: CASSFRTGSNQPQHF.

This clone occurred once. The chain combines TRBV4-2 with TRBJ2-6; D may be TRBD2 (6 bases). Germline V gene lookup returns CDR1 LGHNA and CDR2 YNFKEQ. This CDR3 region has 19 residues. Trimming stripped 4 bases from V and 0 bases from J, with 19 bases between. The CDR3: CASSPTREPLLSGANVLTF. As DNA, the CDR3 is TGTGCCAGCAGCCCGACTAGAGAACCCCTCCTCTCTGGGGCCAACGTCCTGACTTTC.

This clone turned up a few times. The rearrangement links TRBV18 to TRBJ1-1; D call uncertain. The CDR3 sequence is 14 residues long. The germline gives CDR1 KGHSH, CDR2 LQKENI. Trimming removed 4 bases from V and 1 base from J, with 10 bases in between. CDR3 sequence reads: CASSRLLENTEAFF. CDR3 in DNA: TGTGCCAGCTCACGTTTGTTGGAGAACACTGAAGCTTTCTTT. Together with reference TRBV18 and TRBJ1-1, the CDR3 gives the full variable domain: NAGVMQNPRHLVRRRGQEARLRCSPMKGHSHVYWYRQLPEEGLKFMVYLQKENIIDESGMPKERFSAEFPKEGPSILRIQQVVRGDSAAYFCASSRLLENTEAFFGQGTRLTVV.

The V gene is TRBV2, the J gene TRBJ2-5; possibly TRBD1 for D (6 bases). CDR1 is SNHLY, CDR2 FYNNEI, per germline. V lost 6 bases and J lost 3, with 8 bases in between. This CDR3 is built from 12 residues. This chain's CDR3 is CASSRTEETQYF. Written as DNA, the CDR3 is TGTGCCAGCAGCCGGACAGAAGAGACCCAGTACTTC.

This rearrangement joins TRBV11-2 to TRBJ2-3; D remains ambiguous. Germline CDR1 is SGHAT and CDR2 is FQNNGV. V gave up 0 bases and J gave up 3 bases, with 10 bases separating them. CDR3 length: 15 residues. The CDR3 DNA follows: TGTGCCAGCAGCTTAGAATACACACGGACAGATACGCAGTATTTT. It specifies CASSLEYTRTDTQYF.

The chain joins TRBV11-2 to TRBJ2-7, with D possibly being TRBD1 or TRBD2 (5 bases each). The CDR3 sequence is 12 residues long. The V and J ends lost 4 bases and 8 bases respectively, with 12 bases between them. Germline CDR1 reads SGHAT; CDR2 reads FQNNGV. The CDR3 region is CASSWDPRQQYF. The CDR3 DNA follows: TGTGCCAGCAGCTGGGACCCCCGGCAGCAGTACTTC.

V gene TRBV5-6 combines with J gene TRBJ2-1; possibly TRBD1 or TRBD2 for D (7 bases each). Germline V CDR1 and CDR2: SGHDT, YYEEEE. This CDR3 is 15 amino acids long. Trimming took 4 bases from V and 10 from J, leaving 21 bases between them. The CDR3 sequence is CASSPGQWEGKEQFF. The CDR3 region has the DNA TGTGCCAGCAGCCCGGGACAGTGGGAGGGGAAGGAGCAGTTCTTC.

The V gene is TRBV7-2, the J gene TRBJ2-1; the match to TRBD2 covers 8 bases. The germline gives CDR1 SGHTA, CDR2 FQGNSA. The CDR3 loop spans 11 amino acids. Trimming cost V 5 bases and J 14 bases; bases outside gene matches: 5. CDR3 loop: CASSAGLDKFF. The CDR3 bases are TGTGCCAGCAGCGCGGGACTAGACAAGTTCTTC.